The 24 T cell receptor beta chains below all came from one sample that was sequenced in a study of cytomegalovirus exposure and HLA in healthy donors. The PCR had 60 Vbeta and 13 Jbeta primers. Sequencing used immunoSEQ multiplex PCR; TCRdb keeps in-frame clones, though not all of them. Here the sample spans about 150,000 clones, over 75% being singletons. Sequenced: PBMCs. These receptors were collected from a man aged 25 to 40 in good health and CMV-seropositive.

The chain links TRBV29-1 to TRBJ2-5; tentatively, D is TRBD1 (5 bases). The better agreement between TRBJ2-7 and the DNA end casts doubt on the J call. The germline CDR1 and CDR2 sequences are SQVTM and ANQGSEA. The CDR3 extends over 13 amino acids. Written as DNA, the CDR3 is TGCAGCGTTGACGGAACAGGTTCCTACGAGCAGTACTTC. This sequence encodes CSVDGTGSYEQYF.

This chain uses TRBV6-5 with TRBJ2-7, with a tentative D call TRBD2 (6 bases). Germline-derived CDR1 and CDR2 are MNHEY and SVGAGI. V gave up 7 bases and J gave up 1 base, with 14 bases separating them. The length of the CDR3 is 14 residues. The CDR3 region has the DNA TGTGCCAGCACGGGGGTCGAGTCTTCCTACGAGCAGTACTTC. This sequence encodes CASTGVESSYEQYF.

In this sample, this clone turned up once. This rearrangement joins TRBV2 to TRBJ1-1; the D is unclear. Germline CDR1 is SNHLY and CDR2 is FYNNEI. V was cut by 4 bases and J by 1 base, with 10 bases left in between. The CDR3 is 14 residues long. CDR3 region: CASSGLGGNTEAFF. CDR3 bases: TGTGCCAGCAGTGGTTTGGGAGGGAACACTGAAGCTTTCTTT.

The chain employs TRBV13 and TRBJ2-2; unclear D gene. V lost 3 bases and J lost 1, with 6 bases in between. The CDR3 runs 14 residues. CDR1 is PRHDT, CDR2 FYEKMQ, per germline (reference sequence). The CDR3 coding sequence is TGTGCCAGCAGCTTTTTTCTGAACACCGGGGAGCTGTTTTTT. Residues: CASSFFLNTGELFF.

This sequence joins TRBV2 and TRBJ2-1, with 10 nucleotides matching TRBD1. V lost 4 bases to trimming and J lost 4 bases; unmatched junction nucleotides: 10. CDR1 SNHLY and CDR2 FYNNEI come from the germline V gene. The CDR3 spans 17 residues. The CDR3 region is CASSGMRDRGLYNEQFF. CDR3 in DNA: TGTGCCAGCAGTGGAATGAGGGACAGGGGATTGTACAATGAGCAGTTCTTC.

The genes are TRBV7-9 and TRBJ2-7, with D maybe TRBD1 (5 bases). Germline-derived CDR1 and CDR2 are SEHNR and FQNEAQ (reference sequence). V dropped 1 base and J dropped 3 bases, with 13 bases sitting between them. The CDR3 runs to 15 residues. The CDR3 coding sequence is TGTGCCAGCAGCTTAGGGGGCGGCGATTACTACGAGCAGTACTTC. Protein product: CASSLGGGDYYEQYF.

This chain links TRBV28 with TRBJ1-2, with no clear D. Trimming took off 7 bases at V and 5 bases at J, with 20 bases between the two ends. Germline CDR1 MDHEN, CDR2 SYDVKM. There are 15 residues in the CDR3. The CDR3 DNA reads TGTGCCAGCACTTTGAACAGACCCCAGTTTTATGGCTACACCTTC. Translated, it gives CASTLNRPQFYGYTF.

This clone was observed a few times. The chain joins TRBV18 to TRBJ1-4, with no clear D. CDR1 is KGHSH, CDR2 LQKENI, per germline. V was trimmed by 5 bases and J by 1 base, leaving 11 bases between them. CDR3 length: 15 amino acids. CDR3 nucleotides: TGTGCCAGCTCATTATCGGTGCAAACTAATGAAAAACTGTTTTTT. Protein: CASSLSVQTNEKLFF. Full variable domain (missing parts from reference TRBV18 and TRBJ1-4): NAGVMQNPRHLVRRRGQEARLRCSPMKGHSHVYWYRQLPEEGLKFMVYLQKENIIDESGMPKERFSAEFPKEGPSILRIQQVVRGDSAAYFCASSLSVQTNEKLFFGSGTQLSVL.

The J gene is TRBJ2-7, the V gene TRBV9, with TRBD2 identical over 8 bases. The V gene's germline CDR1 is SGDLS and CDR2 YYNGEE. CDR3 length: 12 residues. V was clipped by 3 bases and J by 4 bases; unmatched bases: 0. This CDR3 is CASSAGGYEQYF. CDR3 sequence (DNA): TGTGCCAGCAGCGCGGGGGGGTACGAGCAGTACTTC. The whole variable domain, remainder taken from reference TRBV9 and TRBJ2-7, is DSGVTQTPKHLITATGQRVTLRCSPRSGDLSVYWYQQSLDQGLQFLIQYYNGEERAKGNILERFSAQQFPDLHSELNLSSLELGDSALYFCASSAGGYEQYFGPGTRLTVT.

This rearrangement joins TRBV28 to TRBJ2-7, with D perhaps TRBD1 (5 bases). This CDR3 has 14 residues. Trimming removed 8 bases from V and 2 bases from J, with 16 bases in between. Germline CDR1 and CDR2: MDHEN and SYDVKM. The CDR3 is CASLPVGQTYEQYF. CDR3 nucleotides: TGTGCCAGCCTTCCGGTGGGGCAGACCTACGAGCAGTACTTC.

The table lists this clone with a count of one. The gene calls are TRBV5-1 and TRBJ1-6; D remains unclear. Germline loops: CDR1 SGHRS, CDR2 YFSETQ. V dropped 4 bases and J dropped 7 bases, with 12 bases sitting between them. The CDR3 totals 14 residues. The DNA of the CDR3 is TGCGCCAGCAGCCAAGACGGCGGCAATTCACCCCTCCACTTT. This gives the protein CASSQDGGNSPLHF.

The CDR3 DNA sequence: TGTGCCAGCACAAACGGCGGGAGCAATCAGCCCCAGCATTTT. Translating gives CASTNGGSNQPQHF. The J gene is TRBJ1-5, the V gene TRBV27; D call uncertain. Germline V CDR1 and CDR2: MNHEY, SMNVEV (reference sequence). The CDR3 is made up of 14 amino acids. V shed 7 bases and J shed 1 base, with 11 bases lying between them.

The rearrangement joins TRBV28 to TRBJ2-3, with 10 bases fitting TRBD1. CDR1 is MDHEN and CDR2 is SYDVKM in the germline V gene. The V gene end was trimmed by 4 bases and the J gene end by 4 bases; junction bases not matched to a gene: 2. The CDR3 has 14 amino acids. CDR3 in amino acids: CASSYGTGADTQYF. CDR3 in DNA: TGTGCCAGCAGTTACGGGACAGGGGCAGATACGCAGTATTTT.

The genes are TRBV2 and TRBJ1-2; D not certain. V was cut by 7 bases and J by 4 bases, with 13 bases left in between. CDR3 length: 13 amino acids. Germline V gene data show CDR1 as SNHLY and CDR2 as FYNNEI. The CDR3 coding sequence is TGTGCCAGCACAGGCGAAGCGGGCTATGGCTACACCTTC. The encoded protein is CASTGEAGYGYTF.

The chain employs TRBV28 and TRBJ2-4; D call uncertain. Germline-derived CDR1 and CDR2 are MDHEN and SYDVKM. Trimming left V 5 bases short and J 8 bases short, with 10 bases between. This CDR3 has 12 amino acids. The CDR3 is CASSLASDIQYF. CDR3 DNA: TGTGCCAGCAGTCTCGCTTCGGACATTCAGTACTTC.

CDR3 DNA: TGTGCCAATAGCGGGGGGGGGAAAGAGACCCAGTACTTC. This gives the protein CANSGGGKETQYF. The gene calls are TRBV30 and TRBJ2-5; 11 nucleotides align to TRBD2. This CDR3 spans 13 amino acids. CDR1 is GTSNPN and CDR2 is SVGIG in the germline V gene (reference sequence). J was trimmed by 3 bases and V by 8 bases; bases with no gene match: 5.

V usage is TRBV6-1 and J usage is TRBJ1-1, with a possible D match to TRBD1 (6 bases). The CDR3 extends over 14 amino acids. The ends were cut back, 6 bases at V and 5 bases at J, with 16 bases in the middle. The germline V gene encodes CDR1 MNHNS and CDR2 SASEGT. CDR3 residues: CASSDTGRGTEAFF. CDR3 nucleotides: TGTGCCAGCAGCGACACAGGGAGGGGAACTGAAGCTTTCTTT.

Written as DNA, the CDR3 is TGCGCCAGCAGCCGAGGGGGTCTGAGGGGAGAGACCCAGTACTTC. It codes for CASSRGGLRGETQYF. The chain has TRBV5-1 and TRBJ2-5; weak D call: TRBD1 (6 bases). The germline V and J ends were trimmed by 4 bases and 4 bases, with 17 bases remaining between them. Germline CDR1 SGHRS, CDR2 YFSETQ. This CDR3 contains 15 residues.

The chain links TRBV18 to TRBJ2-2, with D tentatively TRBD2 (5 bases). The CDR3 has 13 residues. Germline V gene data show CDR1 as KGHSH and CDR2 as LQKENI. The ends were cut back, 3 bases at V and 6 bases at J, with 8 bases in the middle. Here the CDR3 reads CASSPGLSGELFF. The CDR3, as DNA: TGTGCCAGCTCACCCGGACTGTCCGGGGAGCTGTTTTTT.

The chain recombines TRBV25-1 with TRBJ2-7, with D perhaps matching TRBD1 (6 bases). CDR3 size: 12 residues. Trimming pared 8 bases from V and 6 bases from J, leaving 14 bases between. Germline V lookup: CDR1 MGHDK, CDR2 SYGVNS. CDR3 bases: TGTGCCAGCTCGGACAGCGGAAGCGAGCAGTACTTC. It is translated as CASSDSGSEQYF.

The J gene is TRBJ1-1, the V gene TRBV7-2; D is ambiguous. Trimming cost V 2 bases and J 1 base, with 5 bases left between them. In germline, CDR1 is SGHTA, CDR2 FQGNSA. This CDR3 has 13 residues. Here the CDR3 DNA reads TGTGCCAGCAGCTTAAGAGAGAACACTGAAGCTTTCTTT. Translated, it gives CASSLRENTEAFF.

This chain connects TRBV12-5 to TRBJ2-7; 8 positions agree with TRBD1. The V segment lost 0 bases and the J segment 6 bases; nucleotides outside the gene matches: 7. The CDR3 runs 15 residues. Germline CDR1 LGHNT, CDR2 FRNRAP. CDR3 in amino acids: CASGLVQGAEIEQYF. The CDR3 DNA is TGTGCTAGTGGTTTGGTTCAGGGGGCTGAGATCGAGCAGTACTTC.

This rearrangement joins TRBV4-1 to TRBJ1-2; 8 bases align to TRBD1. V shed 3 bases and J 6 bases; nucleotides not matched to a gene: 6. The germline V gene encodes CDR1 MGHRA and CDR2 YSYEKL. The CDR3 loop spans 14 amino acids. CDR3 sequence: CASSQGDRTDGYTF. As DNA, the CDR3 is TGCGCCAGCAGCCAGGGGGACAGGACCGATGGCTACACCTTC.

The genes are TRBV27 and TRBJ2-7; 7 nucleotides line up with TRBD1. The CDR3 loop spans 14 amino acids. The V segment lost 6 bases and the J segment 6 bases; nucleotides outside the gene matches: 11. Germline V CDR1 and CDR2: MNHEY, SMNVEV (reference sequence). This CDR3 reads CASRTDRPRGEQYF. CDR3 DNA sequence: TGTGCCAGCAGGACGGACAGGCCCCGAGGCGAGCAGTACTTC.